This T cell receptor beta chain was identified in a study of blood T cells in healthy people across ages. The ends were cut back, 7 bases at V and 0 bases at J, with 9 bases in the middle. The germline V gene has CDR1 SGHRS and CDR2 YFSETQ. The CDR3 has 13 amino acids. This clonotype has only a few counts. Combining a sample-barcoded 5' primer with a J-beta primer mix, a second PCR ran for roughly 6 to 12 cycles. With 12 random nucleotides, a template-switch adaptor tagged each individual cDNA molecule. TCRdb analysed the 5' RACE reads with MiXCR anew, one entry per CDR3 protein. The sample has roughly 1,500,000 distinct CDR3 sequences, around 35% seen once; the top ten hold about 11%. Every donor provided 9.5 to 10 milliliters of peripheral blood.

This sequence was found in a woman aged 25 to 39 in good health. The gene calls are TRBV5-1 and TRBJ2-3, with unresolved D. The sample comprised blood. CDR3 nucleotide sequence: TGCGCCAGCTCAAACGGGAGCACAGATACGCAGTATTTT. It is translated as CASSNGSTDTQYF.